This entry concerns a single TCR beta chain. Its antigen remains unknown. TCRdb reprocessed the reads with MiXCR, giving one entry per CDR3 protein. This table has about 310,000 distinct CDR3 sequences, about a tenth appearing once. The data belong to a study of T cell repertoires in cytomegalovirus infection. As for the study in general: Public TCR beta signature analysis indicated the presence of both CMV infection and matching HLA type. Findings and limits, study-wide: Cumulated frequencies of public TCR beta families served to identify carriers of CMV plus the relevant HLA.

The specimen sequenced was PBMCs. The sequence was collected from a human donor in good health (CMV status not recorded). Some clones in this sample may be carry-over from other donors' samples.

The CDR3 DNA sequence: TGCAGTGCGACTGCGGGACGAATTTTGGGCTCACCCCTCCACTTT. Protein sequence: CSATAGRILGSPLHF. V usage is TRBV20-1 and J usage is TRBJ1-6; D is perhaps TRBD1 (5 bases). Germline values: CDR1 DFQATT, CDR2 SNEGSKA (reference sequence). The CDR3 totals 15 residues. V was pared by 6 bases and J by 10 bases, with 22 bases between.